These T cell receptor beta chains were read from a single sample in a study of blood T cell repertoires in COVID-19. Libraries were prepared by immunoSEQ multiplex PCR; TCRdb keeps only in-frame clonotypes and omits some of them. The sample holds 200,000 or so clones; around 79% are singletons and the top ten take about 18%. Source material: peripheral blood. Every receptor here comes from a man in his 60s with active or convalescent COVID-19. The conserved cysteine and the conserved F or W are not part of the CDR3 here. Fields, in order: J gene, clone size, V gene, CDR3 protein. The size field is filled for only some rows; it gives once, few, many or a size class.

j_call: TRBJ1-3; clone_size: NA; v_call: TRBV2; cdr3_aa: ASSVDGDSGNTIY
j_call: TRBJ2-1; clone_size: NA; v_call: TRBV5-1; cdr3_aa: ASSPPGSRGEQF
j_call: TRBJ1-5; clone_size: NA; v_call: TRBV27; cdr3_aa: ASSLLEGNQPQH
j_call: TRBJ2-7; clone_size: NA; v_call: TRBV11-2; cdr3_aa: ASSLVVGPRTGPEH
j_call: TRBJ2-4; clone_size: NA; v_call: TRBV6-2/TRBV6-3; cdr3_aa: ASSSIRGLAKNIQY
j_call: TRBJ2-4; clone_size: NA; v_call: TRBV5-4; cdr3_aa: ASSQGQGNLGIQY
j_call: TRBJ2-3; clone_size: once; v_call: TRBV7-2; cdr3_aa: ASNLLGGRGTDTQY
j_call: TRBJ1-1; clone_size: once; v_call: TRBV7-9; cdr3_aa: ASSVDRVGTEAF
j_call: TRBJ2-1; clone_size: NA; v_call: TRBV7-9; cdr3_aa: ASSRAGNEQF
j_call: TRBJ2-5; clone_size: NA; v_call: TRBV3-1/TRBV3-2; cdr3_aa: ASSQDRETQY
j_call: TRBJ2-7; clone_size: NA; v_call: TRBV7-9; cdr3_aa: ASSLAVGRARNEQY
j_call: TRBJ2-6; clone_size: few; v_call: TRBV6-2/TRBV6-3; cdr3_aa: ASSQSRDRSPSGANVLT
j_call: TRBJ1-1; clone_size: once; v_call: TRBV5-6; cdr3_aa: ASSLTGGANTEAF
j_call: TRBJ2-1; clone_size: many; v_call: TRBV7-6; cdr3_aa: ASSLAGGTSSYNEQF
j_call: TRBJ2-1; clone_size: NA; v_call: TRBV5-6; cdr3_aa: ASSLQWNEQF
j_call: TRBJ2-3; clone_size: NA; v_call: TRBV24-1; cdr3_aa: ATSRTSGTDTQY
j_call: TRBJ2-5; clone_size: NA; v_call: TRBV9; cdr3_aa: ASSVAPGLETQY
j_call: TRBJ2-1; clone_size: NA; v_call: TRBV9; cdr3_aa: ASSTRGTNEQF
j_call: TRBJ1-1; clone_size: once; v_call: TRBV5-6; cdr3_aa: ASSDPDRSSTEAF
j_call: TRBJ1-1; clone_size: NA; v_call: TRBV11-3; cdr3_aa: ASSKGTGWGEAF
j_call: TRBJ2-7; clone_size: NA; v_call: TRBV5-8; cdr3_aa: ASSLGRGFPYEQY
j_call: TRBJ1-1; clone_size: NA; v_call: TRBV20-1; cdr3_aa: SASWAGNTEAF
j_call: TRBJ2-1; clone_size: many; v_call: TRBV6-5; cdr3_aa: ASSWDRYNEQF
j_call: TRBJ1-5; clone_size: NA; v_call: TRBV20-1; cdr3_aa: SATDREPQH
j_call: TRBJ1-2; clone_size: NA; v_call: TRBV18; cdr3_aa: ASSQGQVYGYT
j_call: TRBJ1-4; clone_size: NA; v_call: TRBV4-2; cdr3_aa: ASSQDPLGTINEKLF
j_call: TRBJ1-2; clone_size: NA; v_call: TRBV7-9; cdr3_aa: ASSPLAGPRGYT
j_call: TRBJ2-7; clone_size: NA; v_call: TRBV6-5; cdr3_aa: ASGGLAGEYEQY
j_call: TRBJ2-3; clone_size: NA; v_call: TRBV2; cdr3_aa: ASGVVDTQY
j_call: TRBJ1-2; clone_size: NA; v_call: TRBV29-1; cdr3_aa: SVEPHFLPISTQGARSAYGYT
j_call: TRBJ2-3; clone_size: NA; v_call: TRBV7-9; cdr3_aa: ASSLGGQGGTDTQY